This T cell receptor (beta chain) was identified during a study of T cell repertoires in cytomegalovirus infection. Study summary: Used in the study were CMV epitopes, some recently identified and HLA-C-restricted, others well-studied and HLA-B-restricted. Indications of both CMV infection and matching HLA type were provided by public TCR beta signatures. Findings and limits, study-wide: CMV-specific HLA-C-restricted TCR beta clonotypes dominated the ex vivo response. Cumulative frequency of public TCR beta families picked out carriers of CMV plus the relevant HLA.

The CDR3 consists of 15 residues. Germline-derived CDR1 and CDR2 are LNHDA and SQIVND (reference sequence). V was clipped by 0 bases and J by 8 bases, with 11 bases between them. MiXCR was run by TCRdb on the reads, yielding one entry per CDR3 protein. The data show hundreds of thousands of distinct CDR3 sequences, approximately 32% seen once. For this clonotype: Its antigen remains unidentified.

This TCR came from a human donor in good health (CMV status not recorded). Some clones in this sample may be carry-over from other donors' samples. The sequenced sample was cultured PBMCs, obtained from culture after CMV antigen stimulation. The chain has TRBV19 and TRBJ1-6, with D uncertain. Here the CDR3 DNA reads TGTGCCAGTAGTATAGAGCAGGATGGAGATTCACCCCTCCACTTT. Amino acids: CASSIEQDGDSPLHF.